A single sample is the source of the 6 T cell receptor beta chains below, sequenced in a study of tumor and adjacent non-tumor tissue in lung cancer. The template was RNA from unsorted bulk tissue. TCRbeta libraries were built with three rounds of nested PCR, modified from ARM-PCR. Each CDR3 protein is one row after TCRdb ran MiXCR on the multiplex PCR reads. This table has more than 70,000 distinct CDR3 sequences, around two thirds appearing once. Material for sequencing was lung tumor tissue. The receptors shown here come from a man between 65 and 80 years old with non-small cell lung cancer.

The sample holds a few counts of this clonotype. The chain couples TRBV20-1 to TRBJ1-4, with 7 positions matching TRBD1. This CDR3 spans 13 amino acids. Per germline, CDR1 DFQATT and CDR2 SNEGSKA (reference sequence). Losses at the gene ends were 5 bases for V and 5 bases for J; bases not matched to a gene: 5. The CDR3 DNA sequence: TGCAGTGCTGCAGGGGGAAAGAATGAAAAACTGTTTTTT. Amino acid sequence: CSAAGGKNEKLFF.

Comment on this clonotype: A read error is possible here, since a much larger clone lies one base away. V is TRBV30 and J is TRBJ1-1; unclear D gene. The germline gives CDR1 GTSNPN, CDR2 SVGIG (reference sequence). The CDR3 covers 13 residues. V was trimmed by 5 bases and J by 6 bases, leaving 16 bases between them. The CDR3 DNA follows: TGTGCCTGGGAGCGTCTCGGGATTGCTGAAGCTTTCTTT. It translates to CAWERLGIAEAFF.

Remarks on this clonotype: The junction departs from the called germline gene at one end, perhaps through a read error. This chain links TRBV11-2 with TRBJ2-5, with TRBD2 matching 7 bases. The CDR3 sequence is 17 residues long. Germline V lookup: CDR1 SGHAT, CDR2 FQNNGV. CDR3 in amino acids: CTSGLGASGIVVETQYF. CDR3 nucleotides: TGTACCAGCGGCTTAGGGGCTAGCGGCATCGTCGTGGAGACCCAGTACTTC.

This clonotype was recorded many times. The CDR3 coding sequence is TGTGCCAGCAGCGGGTCGGTCGTCCGCCATGAGCAGTTCTTC. It encodes CASSGSVVRHEQFF. The genes are TRBV5-4 and TRBJ2-1; no firm D call. V lost 4 bases, J lost 8 bases, and 16 bases lay in between. CDR1 and CDR2 (germline): SGHNT, YYREEE (reference sequence). The CDR3 is 14 amino acids.

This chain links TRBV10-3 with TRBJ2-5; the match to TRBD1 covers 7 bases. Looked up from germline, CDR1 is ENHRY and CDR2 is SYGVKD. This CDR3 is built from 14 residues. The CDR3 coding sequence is TGTGCTAACAGCAGGCCGGGACAGCAAGAGACCCAGTACTTC. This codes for CANSRPGQQETQYF.

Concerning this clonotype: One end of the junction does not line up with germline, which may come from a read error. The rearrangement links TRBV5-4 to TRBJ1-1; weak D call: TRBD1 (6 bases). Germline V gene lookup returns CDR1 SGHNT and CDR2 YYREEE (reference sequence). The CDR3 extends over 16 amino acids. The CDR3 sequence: CTSSLRAGGPHTEAFF. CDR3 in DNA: TGTACCAGCAGCTTGAGGGCTGGGGGCCCACACACTGAAGCTTTCTTT.